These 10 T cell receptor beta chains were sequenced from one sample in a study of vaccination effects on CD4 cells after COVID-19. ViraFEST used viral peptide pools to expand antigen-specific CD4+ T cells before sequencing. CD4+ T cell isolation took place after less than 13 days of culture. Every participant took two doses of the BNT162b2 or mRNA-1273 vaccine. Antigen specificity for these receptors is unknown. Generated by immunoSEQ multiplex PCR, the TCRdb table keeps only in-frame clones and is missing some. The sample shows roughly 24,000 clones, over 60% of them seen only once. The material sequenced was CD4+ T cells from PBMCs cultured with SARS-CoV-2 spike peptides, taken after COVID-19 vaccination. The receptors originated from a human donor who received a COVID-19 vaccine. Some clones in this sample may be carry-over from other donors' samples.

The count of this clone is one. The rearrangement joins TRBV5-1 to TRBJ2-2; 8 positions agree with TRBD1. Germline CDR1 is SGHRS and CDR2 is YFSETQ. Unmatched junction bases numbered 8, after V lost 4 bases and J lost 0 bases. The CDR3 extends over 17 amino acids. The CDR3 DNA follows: TGCGCCAGCAGCCCCAGGACAGGGCAGGCGAACACCGGGGAGCTGTTTTTT. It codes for CASSPRTGQANTGELFF.

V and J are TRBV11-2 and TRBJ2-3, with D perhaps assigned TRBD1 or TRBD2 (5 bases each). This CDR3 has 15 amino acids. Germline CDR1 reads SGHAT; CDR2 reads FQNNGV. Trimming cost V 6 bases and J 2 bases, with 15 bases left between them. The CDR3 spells CASRKPGRSTDTQYF. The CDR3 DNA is TGTGCCAGCAGGAAACCGGGACGGTCCACAGATACGCAGTATTTT.

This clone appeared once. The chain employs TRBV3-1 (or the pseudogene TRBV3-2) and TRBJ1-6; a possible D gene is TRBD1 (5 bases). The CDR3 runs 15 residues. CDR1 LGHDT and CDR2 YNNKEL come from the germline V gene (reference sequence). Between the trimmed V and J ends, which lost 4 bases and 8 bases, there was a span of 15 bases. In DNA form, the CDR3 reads TGTGCCAGCAGCCCCACTGGCAGGGCAGATTCACCCCTCCACTTT. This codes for CASSPTGRADSPLHF.

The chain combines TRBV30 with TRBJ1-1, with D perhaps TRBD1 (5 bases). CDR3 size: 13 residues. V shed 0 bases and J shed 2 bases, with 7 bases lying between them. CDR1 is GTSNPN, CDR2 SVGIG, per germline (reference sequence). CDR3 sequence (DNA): TGTGCCTGGAGTGTACAGGTTAACACTGAAGCTTTCTTT. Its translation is CAWSVQVNTEAFF.

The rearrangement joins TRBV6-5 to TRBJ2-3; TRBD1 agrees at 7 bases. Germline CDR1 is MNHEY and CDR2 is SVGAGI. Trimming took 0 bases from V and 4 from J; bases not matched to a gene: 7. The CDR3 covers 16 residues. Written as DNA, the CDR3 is TGTGCCAGCAGTTACTCCGGGACAGAGGGCCCAGATACGCAGTATTTT. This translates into CASSYSGTEGPDTQYF.

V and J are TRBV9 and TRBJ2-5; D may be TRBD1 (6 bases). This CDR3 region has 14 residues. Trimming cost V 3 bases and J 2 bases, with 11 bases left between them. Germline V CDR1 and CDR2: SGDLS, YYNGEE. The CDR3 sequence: CASSGKTGQETQYF. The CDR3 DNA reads TGTGCCAGCAGCGGGAAGACAGGACAAGAGACCCAGTACTTC. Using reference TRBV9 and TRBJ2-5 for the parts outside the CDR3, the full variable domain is DSGVTQTPKHLITATGQRVTLRCSPRSGDLSVYWYQQSLDQGLQFLIQYYNGEERAKGNILERFSAQQFPDLHSELNLSSLELGDSALYFCASSGKTGQETQYFGPGTRLLVL.

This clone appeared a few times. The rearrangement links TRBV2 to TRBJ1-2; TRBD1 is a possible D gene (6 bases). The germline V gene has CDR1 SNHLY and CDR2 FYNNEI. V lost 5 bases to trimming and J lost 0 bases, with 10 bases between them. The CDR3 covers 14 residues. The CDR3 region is CASSLQGANYGYTF. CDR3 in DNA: TGTGCCAGCAGTTTACAGGGAGCTAACTATGGCTACACCTTC.

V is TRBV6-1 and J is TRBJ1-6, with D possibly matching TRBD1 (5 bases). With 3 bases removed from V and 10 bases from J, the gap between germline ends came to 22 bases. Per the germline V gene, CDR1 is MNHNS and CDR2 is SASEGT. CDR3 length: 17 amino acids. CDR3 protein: CASSDPRGPLAGSPLHF. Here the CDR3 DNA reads TGTGCCAGCAGTGACCCAAGGGGCCCTCTGGCTGGGTCACCCCTCCACTTT.

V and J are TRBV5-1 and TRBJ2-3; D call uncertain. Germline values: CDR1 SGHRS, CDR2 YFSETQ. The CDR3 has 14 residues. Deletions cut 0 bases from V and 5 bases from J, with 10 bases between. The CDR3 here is CASSLDREGDTQYF. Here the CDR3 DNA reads TGCGCCAGCAGCTTGGATAGGGAAGGAGATACGCAGTATTTT.

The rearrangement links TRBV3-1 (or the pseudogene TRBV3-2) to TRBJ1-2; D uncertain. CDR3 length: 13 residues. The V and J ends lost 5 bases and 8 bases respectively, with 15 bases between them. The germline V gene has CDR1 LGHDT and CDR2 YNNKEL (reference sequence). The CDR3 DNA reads TGTGCCAGCAGCTCGGGCCCCGACGGGGGCTACACCTTC. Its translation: CASSSGPDGGYTF.